The sequence of this T cell receptor (beta chain) was determined in a study of vaccination and CD4 T cells after COVID-19. General study results and limits: Median SARS-CoV-2-reactive clonotypes rose from approximately 23 to 38, not significantly.

An Oncomine TCR Beta short-read assay was used to sequence the DNA from cultured CD4+ T cells. MiXCR was run by TCRdb on the PCR reads, yielding one entry per CDR3 protein. The sample carries under 20,000 distinct CDR3 sequences, approximately 45% recorded once. V was trimmed by 6 bases and J by 9 bases, leaving 18 bases between them. Germline V gene data show CDR1 as MRHNA and CDR2 as SNTAGT. The CDR3 has 14 residues. To note about this clonotype: Antigen: not known.

Documented treatment: approximately nine-day PBMC culture with coronavirus spike peptide pools or control peptides (ViraFEST assay). The sequence was collected from a human donor who had recovered from COVID-19. This sample comprised CD4+ T cells from blood, cultured in vitro, obtained before SARS-CoV-2 vaccination. The rearrangement joins TRBV6-4 to TRBJ2-1; tentatively, D is TRBD1 (7 bases). In DNA form, the CDR3 reads TGTGCCAGCAGGGGGACGTCTCAGGGGGGTGAGCAGTTCTTC. Protein sequence: CASRGTSQGGEQFF.